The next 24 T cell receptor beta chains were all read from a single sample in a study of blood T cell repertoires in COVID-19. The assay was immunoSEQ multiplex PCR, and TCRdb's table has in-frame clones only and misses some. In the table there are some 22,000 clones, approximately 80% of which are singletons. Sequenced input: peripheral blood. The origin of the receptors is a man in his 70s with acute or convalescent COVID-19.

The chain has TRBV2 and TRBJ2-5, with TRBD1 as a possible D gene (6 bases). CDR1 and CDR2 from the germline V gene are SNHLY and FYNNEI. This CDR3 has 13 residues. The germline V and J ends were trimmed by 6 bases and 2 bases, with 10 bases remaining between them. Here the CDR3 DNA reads TGTGCCAGCAGAGTTGGACAGCAAGAGACCCAGTACTTC. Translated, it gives CASRVGQQETQYF.

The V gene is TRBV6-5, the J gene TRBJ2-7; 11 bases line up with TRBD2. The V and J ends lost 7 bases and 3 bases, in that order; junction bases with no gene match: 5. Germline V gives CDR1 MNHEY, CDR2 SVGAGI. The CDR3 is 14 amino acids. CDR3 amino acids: CASTALAGVYEQYF. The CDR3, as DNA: TGTGCCAGCACCGCACTAGCGGGAGTCTACGAGCAGTACTTC.

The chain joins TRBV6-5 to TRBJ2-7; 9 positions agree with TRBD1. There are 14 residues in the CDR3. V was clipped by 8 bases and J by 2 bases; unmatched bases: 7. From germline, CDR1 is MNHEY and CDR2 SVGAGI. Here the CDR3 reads CASLRDRAPYEQYF. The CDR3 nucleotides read TGTGCCAGCCTAAGGGACAGGGCCCCCTACGAGCAGTACTTC.

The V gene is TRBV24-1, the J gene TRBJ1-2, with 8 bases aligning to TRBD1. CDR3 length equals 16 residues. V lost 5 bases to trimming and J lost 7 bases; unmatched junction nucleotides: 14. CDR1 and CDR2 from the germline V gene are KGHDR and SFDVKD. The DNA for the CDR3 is TGTGCCACCAGTGGCCCGTCCGCAGGGGGCGTATCTGGCTACACCTTC. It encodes CATSGPSAGGVSGYTF.

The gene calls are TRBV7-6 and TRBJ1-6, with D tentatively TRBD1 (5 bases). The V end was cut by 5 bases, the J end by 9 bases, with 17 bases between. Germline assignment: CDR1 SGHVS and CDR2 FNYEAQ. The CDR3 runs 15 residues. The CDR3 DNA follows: TGTGCCAGCAGCGGGGGGACGGGCTTATCTTCACCCCTCCACTTT. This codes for CASSGGTGLSSPLHF.

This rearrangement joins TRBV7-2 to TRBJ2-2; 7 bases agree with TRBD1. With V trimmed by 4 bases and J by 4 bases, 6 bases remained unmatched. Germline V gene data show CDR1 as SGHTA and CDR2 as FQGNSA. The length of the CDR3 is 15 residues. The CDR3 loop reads CASSSRQGGTGELFF. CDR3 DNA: TGTGCCAGCAGCTCACGACAGGGCGGCACCGGGGAGCTGTTTTTT.

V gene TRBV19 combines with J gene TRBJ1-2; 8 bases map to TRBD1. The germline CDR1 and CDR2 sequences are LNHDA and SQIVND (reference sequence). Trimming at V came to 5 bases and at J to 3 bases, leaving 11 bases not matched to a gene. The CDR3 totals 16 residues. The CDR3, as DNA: TGTGCCAGTAGTGTCACGGGACAGGAGGGGGACTATGGCTACACCTTC. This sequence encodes CASSVTGQEGDYGYTF. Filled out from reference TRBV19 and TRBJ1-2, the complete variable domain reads DGGITQSPKYLFRKEGQNVTLSCEQNLNHDAMYWYRQDPGQGLRLIYYSQIVNDFQKGDIAEGYSVSREKKESFPLTVTSAQKNPTAFYLCASSVTGQEGDYGYTFGSGTRLTVV.

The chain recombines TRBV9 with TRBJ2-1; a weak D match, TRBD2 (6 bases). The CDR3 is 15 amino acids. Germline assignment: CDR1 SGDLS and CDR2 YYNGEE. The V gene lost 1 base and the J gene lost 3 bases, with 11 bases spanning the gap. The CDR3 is CASSVRGAGYNEQFF. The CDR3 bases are TGTGCCAGCAGCGTACGCGGGGCCGGCTACAATGAGCAGTTCTTC.

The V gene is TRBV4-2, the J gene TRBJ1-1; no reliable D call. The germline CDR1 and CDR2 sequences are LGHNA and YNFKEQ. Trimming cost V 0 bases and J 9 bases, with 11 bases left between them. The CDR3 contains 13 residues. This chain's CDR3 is CASSQETRDKAFF. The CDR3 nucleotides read TGTGCCAGCAGCCAAGAGACCCGAGACAAAGCTTTCTTT.

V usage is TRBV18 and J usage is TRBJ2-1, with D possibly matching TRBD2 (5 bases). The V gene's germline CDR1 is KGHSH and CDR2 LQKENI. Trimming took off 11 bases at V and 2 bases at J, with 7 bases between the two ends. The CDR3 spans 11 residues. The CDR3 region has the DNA TGTGCCGCGAGGGCCTACAATGAGCAGTTCTTC. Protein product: CAARAYNEQFF.

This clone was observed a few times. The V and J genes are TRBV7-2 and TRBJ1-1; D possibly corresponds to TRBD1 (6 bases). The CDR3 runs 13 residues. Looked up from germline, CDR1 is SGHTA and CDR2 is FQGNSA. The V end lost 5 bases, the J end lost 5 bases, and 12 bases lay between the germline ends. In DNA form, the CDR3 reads TGTGCCAGCAGCATTAAGGGGGGGACTGAAGCTTTCTTT. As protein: CASSIKGGTEAFF. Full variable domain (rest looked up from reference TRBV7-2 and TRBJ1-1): GAGVSQSPSNKVTEKGKDVELRCDPISGHTALYWYRQSLGQGLEFLIYFQGNSAPDKSGLPSDRFSAERTGGSVSTLTIQRTQQEDSAVYLCASSIKGGTEAFFGQGTRLTVV.

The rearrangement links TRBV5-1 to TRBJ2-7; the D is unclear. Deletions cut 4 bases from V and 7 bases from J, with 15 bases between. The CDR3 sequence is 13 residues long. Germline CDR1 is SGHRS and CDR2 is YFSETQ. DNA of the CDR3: TGCGCCAGCAGCGCAGCCTCCACCGGGGAGCAGTACTTC. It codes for CASSAASTGEQYF.

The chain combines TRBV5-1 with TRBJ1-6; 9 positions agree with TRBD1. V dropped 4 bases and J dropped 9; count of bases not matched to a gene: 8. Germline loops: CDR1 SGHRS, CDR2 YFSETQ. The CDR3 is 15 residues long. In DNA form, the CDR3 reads TGCGCCAGCAGCCGAGTGACAGGGGGTGGTTCACCCCTCCACTTT. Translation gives CASSRVTGGGSPLHF.

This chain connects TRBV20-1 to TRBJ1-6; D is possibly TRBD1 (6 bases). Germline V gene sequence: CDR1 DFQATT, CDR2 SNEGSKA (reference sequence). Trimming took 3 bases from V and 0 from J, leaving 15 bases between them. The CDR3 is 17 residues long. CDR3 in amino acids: CSASSGGLSSYNSPLHF. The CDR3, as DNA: TGCAGTGCTAGTAGCGGGGGCCTGAGCTCCTATAATTCACCCCTCCACTTT.

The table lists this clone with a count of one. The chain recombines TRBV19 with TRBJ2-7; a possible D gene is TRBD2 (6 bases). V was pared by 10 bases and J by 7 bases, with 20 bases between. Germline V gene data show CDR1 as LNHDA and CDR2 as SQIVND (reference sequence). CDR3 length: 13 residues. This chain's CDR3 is CATSGVLYGEQYF. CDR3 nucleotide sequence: TGTGCCACCTCGGGGGTCCTTTACGGGGAGCAGTACTTC.

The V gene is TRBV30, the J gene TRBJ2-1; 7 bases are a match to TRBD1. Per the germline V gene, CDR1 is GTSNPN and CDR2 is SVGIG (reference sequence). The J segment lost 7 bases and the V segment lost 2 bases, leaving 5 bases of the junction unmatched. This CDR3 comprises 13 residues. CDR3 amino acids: CAWSPYRGNEQFF. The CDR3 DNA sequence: TGTGCCTGGAGTCCATACAGGGGAAATGAGCAGTTCTTC.

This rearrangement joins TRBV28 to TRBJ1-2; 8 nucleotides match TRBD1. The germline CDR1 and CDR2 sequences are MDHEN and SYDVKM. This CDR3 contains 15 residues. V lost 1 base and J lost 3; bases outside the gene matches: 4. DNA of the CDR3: TGTGCCAGCAGTTTATCGGACAGGGATCACTATGGCTACACCTTC. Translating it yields CASSLSDRDHYGYTF.

The CDR3 loop is CASSLLQAGYTF. As DNA, the CDR3 is TGTGCCAGCAGCTTGTTACAAGCGGGCTACACCTTC. The chain recombines TRBV5-5 with TRBJ1-2; D not resolved. The CDR3 has 12 residues. Deletions cut 1 base from V and 8 bases from J, with 9 bases between. Per the germline V gene, CDR1 is SGHKS and CDR2 is YYEKEE (reference sequence).

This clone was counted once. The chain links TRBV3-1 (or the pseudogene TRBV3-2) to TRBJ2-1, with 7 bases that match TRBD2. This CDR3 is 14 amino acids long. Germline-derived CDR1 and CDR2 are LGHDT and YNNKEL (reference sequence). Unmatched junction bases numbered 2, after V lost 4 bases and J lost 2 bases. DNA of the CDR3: TGTGCCAGCAGCCGGACTAGAACCTACAATGAGCAGTTCTTC. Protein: CASSRTRTYNEQFF.

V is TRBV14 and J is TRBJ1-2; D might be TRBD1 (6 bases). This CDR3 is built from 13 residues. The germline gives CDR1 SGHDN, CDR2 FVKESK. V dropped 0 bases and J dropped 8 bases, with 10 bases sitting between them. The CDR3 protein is CASSQDARGGYTF. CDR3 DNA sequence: TGTGCCAGCAGCCAAGATGCCAGGGGCGGCTACACCTTC.

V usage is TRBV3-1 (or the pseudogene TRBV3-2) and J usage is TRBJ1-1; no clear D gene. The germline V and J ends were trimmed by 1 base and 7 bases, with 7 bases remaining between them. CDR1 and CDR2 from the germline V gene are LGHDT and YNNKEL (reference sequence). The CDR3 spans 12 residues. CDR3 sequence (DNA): TGTGCCAGCAGCCAAGGGCGGGTTGAAGCTTTCTTT. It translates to CASSQGRVEAFF.

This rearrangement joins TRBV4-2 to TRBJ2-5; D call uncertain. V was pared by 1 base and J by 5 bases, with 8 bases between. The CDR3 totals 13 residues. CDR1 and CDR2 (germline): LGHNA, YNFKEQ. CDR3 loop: CASSQGAAETQYF. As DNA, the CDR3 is TGTGCCAGCAGCCAAGGAGCCGCGGAGACCCAGTACTTC.

The CDR3 protein is CASSPGGSNYGYTF. The DNA for the CDR3 is TGTGCCAGCAGCCCCGGGGGATCTAACTATGGCTACACCTTC. This chain links TRBV6-5 with TRBJ1-2; D might be TRBD1 (5 bases). This CDR3 spans 14 amino acids. V was pared by 6 bases and J by 0 bases, with 11 bases between. Germline V gene lookup returns CDR1 MNHEY and CDR2 SVGAGI.

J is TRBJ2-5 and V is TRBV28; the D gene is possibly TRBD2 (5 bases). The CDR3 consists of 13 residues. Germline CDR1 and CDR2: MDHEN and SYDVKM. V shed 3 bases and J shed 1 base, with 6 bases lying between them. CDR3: CASSFRGQETQYF. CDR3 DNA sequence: TGTGCCAGCAGTTTTCGGGGCCAAGAGACCCAGTACTTC.